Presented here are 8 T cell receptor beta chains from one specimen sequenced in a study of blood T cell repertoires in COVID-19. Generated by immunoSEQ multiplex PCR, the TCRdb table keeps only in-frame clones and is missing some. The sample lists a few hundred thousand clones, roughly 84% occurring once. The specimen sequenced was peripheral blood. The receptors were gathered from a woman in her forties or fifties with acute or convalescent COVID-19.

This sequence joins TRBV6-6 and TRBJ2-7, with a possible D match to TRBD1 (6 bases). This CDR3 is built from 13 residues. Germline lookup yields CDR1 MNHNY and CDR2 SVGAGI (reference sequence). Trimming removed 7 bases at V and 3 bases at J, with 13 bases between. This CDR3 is CASISVRGYEQYF. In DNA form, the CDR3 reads TGTGCCAGCATTTCCGTCAGGGGCTACGAGCAGTACTTC.

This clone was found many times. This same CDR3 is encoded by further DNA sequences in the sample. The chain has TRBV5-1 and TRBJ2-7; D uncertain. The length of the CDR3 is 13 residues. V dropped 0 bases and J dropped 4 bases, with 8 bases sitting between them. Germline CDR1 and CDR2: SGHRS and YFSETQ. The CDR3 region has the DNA TGCGCCAGCAGCTTGGCCGGTAGTTACGAGCAGTACTTC. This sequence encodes CASSLAGSYEQYF.

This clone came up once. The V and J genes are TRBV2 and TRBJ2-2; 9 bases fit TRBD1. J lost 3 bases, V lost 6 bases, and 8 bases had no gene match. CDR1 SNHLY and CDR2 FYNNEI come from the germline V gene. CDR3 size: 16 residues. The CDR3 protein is CASRATGGPYTGELFF. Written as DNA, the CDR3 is TGTGCCAGCAGAGCAACAGGGGGCCCTTACACCGGGGAGCTGTTTTTT.

The CDR3 DNA reads TGTGCCAGCAGTACAGGGGGGTCGGCTGAAAAACTGTTTTTT. Its protein is CASSTGGSAEKLFF. J is TRBJ1-4 and V is TRBV6-5, with 8 bases identical to TRBD1. Germline CDR1 reads MNHEY; CDR2 reads SVGAGI. This CDR3 has 14 residues. V lost 5 bases to trimming and J lost 7 bases; unmatched junction nucleotides: 6.

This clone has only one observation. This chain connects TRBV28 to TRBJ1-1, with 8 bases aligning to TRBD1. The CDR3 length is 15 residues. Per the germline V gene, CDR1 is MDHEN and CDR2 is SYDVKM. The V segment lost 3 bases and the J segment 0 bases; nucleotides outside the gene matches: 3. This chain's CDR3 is CASSLTDRVNTEAFF. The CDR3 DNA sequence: TGTGCCAGCAGTTTGACGGACAGGGTGAACACTGAAGCTTTCTTT.

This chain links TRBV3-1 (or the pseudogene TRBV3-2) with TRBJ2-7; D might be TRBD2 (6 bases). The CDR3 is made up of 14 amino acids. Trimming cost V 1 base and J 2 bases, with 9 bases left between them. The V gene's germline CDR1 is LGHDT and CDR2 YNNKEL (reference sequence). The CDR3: CASSQGEVAYEQYF. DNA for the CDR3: TGTGCCAGCAGCCAAGGGGAGGTGGCCTACGAGCAGTACTTC.

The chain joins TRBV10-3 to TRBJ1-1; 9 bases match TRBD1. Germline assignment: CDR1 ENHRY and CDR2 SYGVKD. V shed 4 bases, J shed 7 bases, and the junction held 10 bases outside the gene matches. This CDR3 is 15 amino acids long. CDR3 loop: CAISVSGTGTFEAFF. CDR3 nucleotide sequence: TGTGCCATCAGTGTGTCCGGGACAGGGACGTTTGAAGCTTTCTTT.

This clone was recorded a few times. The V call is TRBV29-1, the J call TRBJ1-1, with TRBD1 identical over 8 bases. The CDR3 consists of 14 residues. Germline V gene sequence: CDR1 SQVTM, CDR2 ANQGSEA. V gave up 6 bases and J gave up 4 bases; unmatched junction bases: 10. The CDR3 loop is CSVRTGPGSTEAFF. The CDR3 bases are TGCAGCGTGCGGACAGGGCCGGGGAGCACTGAAGCTTTCTTT.